This TCR beta chain was identified during a study of T-cell memory formation after mild COVID-19. About the research overall: Among the donors, TCR clusters were largely specific to each donor.

Study conclusions and caveats: In pre-infection memory, a portion of responding clones appeared, which suggested that cross-reactive memory joined. Day 15 to 85 contracting clones showed balanced CD4/CD8; later expanders leaned CD4+. Day 37-peaking second-wave clones had unconfirmed SARS-CoV-2 specificity.

This CDR3 comprises 18 residues. Per the germline V gene, CDR1 is SGHRS and CDR2 is YFSETQ. V lost 1 base, J lost 4 bases, and 20 bases lay in between. Each CDR3 protein gets one entry after TCRdb re-called the 5' RACE reads with MiXCR. This sample has nearly 40,000 distinct CDR3 sequences, with 5% to 7% found just once. This clonotype has a count of ten or more. What it recognizes is unknown. V is TRBV5-1 and J is TRBJ2-2; D is unclear. The TCR originated in an adult who had mild COVID-19 (a few samples of this study predate the infection). Cell type and time point are not known. The sample was PBMCs or a T cell subset sorted from them (not recorded which). CDR3 in DNA: TGCGCCAGCAGCTTGTTGATCAGTCTTGATTCAAGCACCGGGGAGCTGTTTTTT. This sequence encodes CASSLLISLDSSTGELFF.